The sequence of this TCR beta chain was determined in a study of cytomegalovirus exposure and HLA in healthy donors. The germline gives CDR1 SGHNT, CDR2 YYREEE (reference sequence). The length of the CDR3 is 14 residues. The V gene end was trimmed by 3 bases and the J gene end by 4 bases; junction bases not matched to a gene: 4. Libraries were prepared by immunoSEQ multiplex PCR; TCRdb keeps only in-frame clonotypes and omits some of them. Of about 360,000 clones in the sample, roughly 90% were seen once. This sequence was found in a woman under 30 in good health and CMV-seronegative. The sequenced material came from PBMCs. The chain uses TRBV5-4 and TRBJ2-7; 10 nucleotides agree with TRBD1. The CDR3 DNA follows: TGTGCCAGCAGCTGGGACAGGGGAGGGTACGAGCAGTACTTC. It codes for CASSWDRGGYEQYF.